A selection of T cell receptor beta chains follows, all from one sample in a study of blood T cell repertoires in COVID-19. Profiled with immunoSEQ multiplex PCR; TCRdb holds only in-frame clones, not every one. The sample has 100,000 to 110,000 clones; 80% are singletons. Sequencing was performed on peripheral blood. Receptors were obtained from a man between 70 and 80 years old with active or convalescent COVID-19. CDR3s include the opening cysteine and the closing phenylalanine or tryptophan. Fields, in order: D gene, clone size, V gene, J gene, CDR3 protein, CDR3 DNA. D genes are given only for firm matches. Expanded clones are given a class, and other clones once, few, many or no size at all.

-,-,TRBV10-3,TRBJ2-1,CAISEGGQFYNEQFF,TGTGCCATCAGTGAAGGAGGACAGTTCTACAATGAGCAGTTCTTC
-,-,TRBV10-3,TRBJ2-3,CAIGAPRSAGSTDTQYF,TGTGCCATCGGGGCCCCTAGAAGCGCGGGGAGCACAGATACGCAGTATTTT
-,-,TRBV12-3/TRBV12-4,TRBJ1-5,CASSLQGNQPQHF,TGTGCCAGCAGTTTACAGGGCAATCAGCCCCAGCATTTT
-,-,TRBV5-1,TRBJ2-1,CASSLVLENEQFF,TGCGCCAGCAGCTTGGTACTTGAAAATGAGCAGTTCTTC
TRBD1,-,TRBV7-9,TRBJ2-5,CASSPGQLMYQETQYF,TGTGCCAGCAGCCCGGGACAGCTTATGTACCAAGAGACCCAGTACTTC
TRBD1,-,TRBV12-3/TRBV12-4,TRBJ1-4,CASKDRDRQLFF,TGTGCCAGCAAGGATCGGGACAGGCAACTGTTTTTT
TRBD1,-,TRBV5-8,TRBJ1-5,CASSRTGSGNQPQHF,TGTGCCAGCAGCCGGACAGGGTCAGGCAATCAGCCCCAGCATTTT
-,-,TRBV29-1,TRBJ2-2,CSLQTKLGGELFF,TGCAGCCTCCAGACAAAACTGGGCGGGGAGCTGTTTTTT
-,-,TRBV21-1,TRBJ2-7,CASSKRSGLGRGYEQYF,TGTGCCAGCAGCAAACGGTCAGGTTTGGGCAGGGGGTACGAGCAGTACTTC
TRBD1,-,TRBV2,TRBJ2-3,CASRDRATDTQYF,TGTGCCAGCCGGGACAGGGCGACAGATACGCAGTATTTT
-,-,TRBV7-9,TRBJ2-3,CASSKGQGNTDTQYF,TGTGCCAGCAGCAAGGGGCAGGGTAACACAGATACGCAGTATTTT
TRBD2,once,TRBV6-6,TRBJ2-7,CASRTSGISVGDEQYF,TGTGCCAGCAGGACTAGCGGGATATCAGTGGGAGACGAGCAGTACTTC
TRBD2,-,TRBV19,TRBJ2-4,CASSIVFGTSGIPWNIQYF,TGTGCCAGTAGTATAGTTTTCGGGACTAGCGGGATCCCATGGAACATTCAGTACTTC
TRBD2,-,TRBV7-9,TRBJ2-1,CASSPREASGRRFGEQFF,TGTGCCAGCAGCCCCCGCGAGGCTAGCGGTCGTCGTTTCGGAGAGCAGTTCTTC
-,once,TRBV7-2,TRBJ1-3,CASSQGHFYSGNTIYF,TGTGCCAGCAGCCAAGGACATTTTTACTCTGGAAACACCATATATTTT
-,-,TRBV7-6,TRBJ1-6,CASSLGGVYSPLHF,TGTGCCAGCAGCTTAGGCGGAGTGTATTCACCCCTCCACTTT
-,few,TRBV6-2/TRBV6-3,TRBJ1-1,CASSWGQNTEAFF,TGTGCCAGCAGTTGGGGACAGAACACTGAAGCTTTCTTT
TRBD2,-,TRBV7-3,TRBJ2-7,CASSLSGLGYEQYF,TGTGCCAGCAGCTTATCGGGACTAGGTTACGAGCAGTACTTC
-,-,TRBV4-3,TRBJ2-2,CASSWTRVTGELFF,TGCGCCAGCAGCTGGACCAGGGTAACCGGGGAGCTGTTTTTT
-,-,TRBV7-6,TRBJ2-2,CASSSPGLTGELFF,TGTGCCAGCAGCTCCCCGGGACTTACCGGGGAGCTGTTTTTT
-,-,TRBV6-5,TRBJ1-5,CASGHQGSSNQPQHF,TGTGCCAGCGGTCACCAGGGTTCTAGCAATCAGCCCCAGCATTTT
-,-,TRBV9,TRBJ2-3,CASSVAEPDTQYF,TGTGCCAGCAGCGTAGCGGAGCCAGATACGCAGTATTTT
TRBD1,-,TRBV24-1,TRBJ2-3,CATSDPGTGLTDTQYF,TGTGCCACCAGTGATCCCGGGACAGGGTTAACAGATACGCAGTATTTT
-,few,TRBV5-4,TRBJ2-5,CASSSGLLGETQYF,TGTGCCAGCAGCTCGGGACTCCTGGGGGAGACCCAGTACTTC
TRBD2,-,TRBV7-7,TRBJ2-5,CASSRRDYYMETQYF,TGTGCCAGCAGCCGCCGGGACTACTATATGGAGACCCAGTACTTC
-,once,TRBV19,TRBJ2-3,CASRGQSTDTQYF,TGTGCCAGTAGGGGCCAGAGCACAGATACGCAGTATTTT
TRBD2,few,TRBV24-1,TRBJ2-1,CATSPASGFYNEQFF,TGTGCCACCAGCCCCGCTAGCGGATTCTACAATGAGCAGTTCTTC
TRBD1,-,TRBV18,TRBJ2-7,CASSPLDRGSEQYF,TGTGCCAGCTCACCACTTGACAGGGGTAGCGAGCAGTACTTC
-,-,TRBV6-2/TRBV6-3,TRBJ1-2,CASSYTGQLIANYGYTF,TGTGCCAGCAGTTACACCGGACAACTGATAGCTAACTATGGCTACACCTTC
TRBD2,-,TRBV5-6,TRBJ2-1,CASSLEGWEGYNEQFF,TGTGCCAGCAGCTTGGAGGGGTGGGAGGGCTACAATGAGCAGTTCTTC
-,-,TRBV1,TRBJ1-4,CTSSQGQTHEKLFF,TGCACCAGCAGCCAAGGACAGACCCACGAAAAACTGTTTTTT
TRBD2,once,TRBV30,TRBJ2-3,CAWSTKQAGGGHDTQYF,TGTGCCTGGAGTACCAAGCAAGCGGGGGGGGGTCACGATACGCAGTATTTT
-,few,TRBV6-6,TRBJ1-1,CASSLVMNTEAFF,TGTGCCAGCAGCCTAGTCATGAACACTGAAGCTTTCTTT
TRBD1,-,TRBV9,TRBJ1-6,CASSVGEGAYNSPLHF,TGTGCCAGCAGCGTAGGAGAGGGGGCTTATAATTCACCCCTCCACTTT
-,-,TRBV7-9,TRBJ2-5,CASSFLSAQETQYF,TGTGCCAGCAGCTTCCTCAGCGCCCAAGAGACCCAGTACTTC
-,-,TRBV2,TRBJ1-6,CASSDGRAYDNSPLHF,TGTGCCAGCAGTGATGGCAGGGCTTACGATAATTCACCCCTCCACTTT
-,many,TRBV7-9,TRBJ1-2,CASSPAGVSDYGYTF,TGTGCCAGCAGCCCAGCGGGAGTTTCGGACTATGGCTACACCTTC
TRBD2,-,TRBV4-2,TRBJ2-3,CASSQTTSGTKDTQYF,TGTGCCAGCAGCCAGACGACTAGCGGGACTAAAGATACGCAGTATTTT
-,-,TRBV6-6,TRBJ2-7,CASSYAEGGYEQYF,TGTGCCAGCAGTTACGCGGAAGGGGGCTACGAGCAGTACTTC
-,-,TRBV5-5,TRBJ1-1,CASSLTGQLNTEAFF,TGTGCCAGCAGCTTGACCGGACAGTTGAACACTGAAGCTTTCTTT
-,-,TRBV24-1,TRBJ1-2,CATSLGQFYGYTF,TGTGCCACCAGTCTTGGGCAGTTCTATGGCTACACCTTC
-,-,TRBV7-6,TRBJ1-1,CASSLVGRQNEAFF,TGTGCCAGCAGCTTAGTAGGGCGACAGAACGAAGCTTTCTTT
-,-,TRBV24-1,TRBJ2-7,CATSPGFGDEQYF,TGTGCCACCAGTCCAGGATTTGGCGACGAGCAGTACTTC
TRBD2,-,TRBV13,TRBJ2-3,CASSLALAGGYRTQYF,TGTGCCAGCAGCTTAGCACTAGCGGGGGGATATAGGACGCAGTATTTT
-,-,TRBV19,TRBJ1-2,CASSIDLGSNYGYTF,TGTGCCAGTAGTATAGATCTGGGCTCTAACTATGGCTACACCTTC
TRBD2,once,TRBV2,TRBJ2-7,CASKLAGEFYEQYF,TGTGCCAGCAAACTGGCGGGAGAGTTCTACGAGCAGTACTTC
TRBD1,-,TRBV18,TRBJ2-1,CASQPTGYNEQFF,TGTGCCAGCCAACCGACAGGGTACAATGAGCAGTTCTTC
-,-,TRBV4-1,TRBJ1-4,CASSQGGGLPRLFF,TGCGCCAGCAGCCAAGGGGGGGGCCTACCGCGACTGTTTTTT
-,-,TRBV6-5,TRBJ1-2,CASKVQGYGYTF,TGTGCCAGCAAGGTTCAGGGCTATGGCTACACCTTC
TRBD2,-,TRBV7-2,TRBJ2-3,CASTLEGTSGDQWTQYF,TGTGCCAGCACCCTAGAAGGGACTAGCGGGGACCAATGGACGCAGTATTTT
-,-,TRBV6-1,TRBJ2-7,CASSEDRAYEQYF,TGTGCCAGCAGTGAGGACAGAGCCTACGAGCAGTACTTC
-,-,TRBV9,TRBJ1-4,CASSGPTNEKLFF,TGTGCCAGCAGCGGGCCAACTAATGAAAAACTGTTTTTT
-,-,TRBV12-3/TRBV12-4,TRBJ2-3,CASSFTGSDTQYF,TGTGCCAGCAGTTTTACAGGATCAGATACGCAGTATTTT